Listed here are 14 T cell receptor beta chains from one sample, sequenced in a study of blood T cell repertoires in COVID-19. Sequencing was performed with immunoSEQ multiplex PCR; in TCRdb, only in-frame clones are kept and a portion is missing. The data show about 180,000 clones, 75% to 90% seen once. Sequencing was done on a sample of peripheral blood. The receptors shown here come from a human donor with active or convalescent COVID-19. The donor label of this sample is uncertain.

V gene TRBV4-1 combines with J gene TRBJ1-1, with D possibly matching TRBD1 (5 bases). With 0 bases removed from V and 5 bases from J, the gap between germline ends came to 13 bases. Germline values: CDR1 MGHRA, CDR2 YSYEKL. This CDR3 spans 15 amino acids. CDR3 loop: CASSQDVPGRTEAFF. The CDR3, as DNA: TGCGCCAGCAGCCAAGATGTGCCAGGGCGAACTGAAGCTTTCTTT.

The chain employs TRBV5-4 and TRBJ2-5; possibly TRBD2 for D (6 bases). Germline V gene lookup returns CDR1 SGHNT and CDR2 YYREEE (reference sequence). This CDR3 contains 14 residues. Trimming removed 4 bases from V and 5 bases from J, with 15 bases in between. CDR3 loop: CASSDVRGSETQYF. In DNA form, the CDR3 reads TGTGCCAGCAGCGACGTCCGGGGGTCGGAGACCCAGTACTTC.

The genes are TRBV5-5 and TRBJ1-2, with no clear D. Germline assignment: CDR1 SGHKS and CDR2 YYEKEE (reference sequence). The ends were cut back, 0 bases at V and 6 bases at J, with 9 bases in the middle. This CDR3 is built from 13 residues. CDR3 DNA sequence: TGTGCCAGCAGCTTGGGCGGGTGGAATGGCTACACCTTC. Its translation: CASSLGGWNGYTF.

This chain uses TRBV6-5 with TRBJ2-3; 8 bases are a match to TRBD2. Per the germline V gene, CDR1 is MNHEY and CDR2 is SVGAGI. This CDR3 has 15 residues. With 6 bases clipped from V and 2 bases from J, the junction kept 7 bases outside the gene matches. CDR3 amino acids: CASRTGGGHTDTQYF. In nucleotides, the CDR3 is TGTGCCAGCAGGACCGGGGGGGGGCACACAGATACGCAGTATTTT.

The table lists this clone with a count of one. The V call is TRBV4-3, the J call TRBJ1-1; D is ambiguous. CDR3 length: 14 residues. V was cut by 0 bases and J by 5 bases, with 10 bases left in between. Germline CDR1 LGHNA, CDR2 YSLEER. The CDR3, as DNA: TGCGCCAGCAGCCAAGAACCCTCGAGGACTGAAGCTTTCTTT. Protein sequence: CASSQEPSRTEAFF.

The chain joins TRBV9 to TRBJ1-2, with D hard to call. CDR1 and CDR2 (germline): SGDLS, YYNGEE. Between the trimmed V and J ends, which lost 4 bases and 5 bases, there was a span of 12 bases. The CDR3 is 13 amino acids. The chain's CDR3 is CASSLREDYGYTF. The CDR3 DNA sequence: TGTGCCAGCAGCCTAAGGGAGGATTATGGCTACACCTTC.

This chain uses TRBV4-2 with TRBJ1-5; 7 nucleotides match TRBD1. Trimming cost V 0 bases and J 7 bases; bases outside gene matches: 9. The CDR3 contains 16 residues. CDR1 and CDR2 from the germline V gene are LGHNA and YNFKEQ. CDR3 nucleotide sequence: TGTGCCAGCAGCCAAGATGGGCGACAGGGCGGGCAGCCCCAGCATTTT. Translation gives CASSQDGRQGGQPQHF.

The chain employs TRBV11-2 and TRBJ2-5, with 8 positions matching TRBD2. Germline values: CDR1 SGHAT, CDR2 FQNNGV. The CDR3 contains 16 residues. The J segment lost 5 bases and the V segment lost 7 bases, leaving 15 bases of the junction unmatched. CDR3 amino acids: CASTRGGGPVGETQYF. The DNA of the CDR3 is TGTGCCAGCACCAGAGGCGGGGGGCCCGTGGGTGAGACCCAGTACTTC.

J is TRBJ1-2 and V is TRBV29-1; 10 bases align to TRBD1. J gave up 2 bases and V 7 bases, and 10 bases lay outside the gene matches. The CDR3 loop spans 15 amino acids. Looked up from germline, CDR1 is SQVTM and CDR2 is ANQGSEA. The CDR3 DNA reads as TGCAGCGCGCGACAGGGGGCCATTACGAACTATGGCTACACCTTC. Protein: CSARQGAITNYGYTF. The whole variable domain, filled in from reference TRBV29-1 and TRBJ1-2, reads SAVISQKPSRDICQRGTSLTIQCQVDSQVTMMFWYRQQPGQSLTLIATANQGSEATYESGFVIDKFPISRPNLTFSTLTVSNMSPEDSSIYLCSARQGAITNYGYTFGSGTRLTVV.

The chain is built from TRBV19 and TRBJ1-2; the match to TRBD1 covers 7 bases. The CDR3 totals 14 residues. The germline CDR1 and CDR2 sequences are LNHDA and SQIVND (reference sequence). Trimming at V came to 3 bases and at J to 4 bases, leaving 5 bases not matched to a gene. CDR3 bases: TGTGCCAGTAGTATGGAACAGGGGAGCTATGGCTACACCTTC. Amino acid sequence: CASSMEQGSYGYTF.

The chain joins TRBV5-1 to TRBJ2-7, with D maybe TRBD2 (6 bases). V was pared by 0 bases and J by 1 base, with 11 bases between. This CDR3 has 15 residues. Germline V gives CDR1 SGHRS, CDR2 YFSETQ. For the CDR3, the DNA is TGCGCCAGCAGCTTGGATGGGACTGGATCCTACGAGCAGTACTTC. Translation gives CASSLDGTGSYEQYF.

V usage is TRBV19 and J usage is TRBJ2-4, with D unresolved. The CDR3 loop spans 13 amino acids. Germline values: CDR1 LNHDA, CDR2 SQIVND (reference sequence). The V gene lost 7 bases and the J gene lost 6 bases, with 13 bases spanning the gap. DNA for the CDR3: TGTGCCAGTATTGGTAAACTCCTAAACATTCAGTACTTC. Amino acids: CASIGKLLNIQYF.

The genes are TRBV12-3 or TRBV12-4 and TRBJ1-2; D is unclear. Trimming took off 3 bases at V and 7 bases at J, with 9 bases between the two ends. The CDR3 is made up of 12 amino acids. CDR3 nucleotides: TGTGCCAGCAGTTTGATGGGCTCTGGCTACACCTTC. Protein sequence: CASSLMGSGYTF.

The chain links TRBV11-2 to TRBJ2-5; 11 positions agree with TRBD1. V shed 4 bases and J 8 bases; nucleotides not matched to a gene: 12. Germline assignment: CDR1 SGHAT and CDR2 FQNNGV. The CDR3 spans 16 residues. This CDR3 reads CASSSRGTGGTVTQYF. The CDR3 region has the DNA TGTGCCAGCAGCTCTAGGGGGACAGGGGGTACAGTAACCCAGTACTTC.